The 31 T cell receptor beta chains below come from one sample, sequenced in a study of CD8+ T cells in alopecia areata. Extracted RNA was reverse transcribed, and the resulting cDNA served as sequencing template. The data were produced by immunoSEQ multiplex PCR, yet TCRdb's version contains in-frame clones alone and is incomplete. The repertoire holds 75,000 to 100,000 clones, with roughly two fifths as singletons. What was sequenced was CD4+ T cells sorted from blood. The receptors were sampled from a human donor with alopecia areata.

This clone was recorded once. The chain uses TRBV15 and TRBJ1-6; 7 bases fit TRBD1. Germline values: CDR1 LNHNV, CDR2 YYDKDF (reference sequence). The CDR3 has 16 amino acids. The V gene end was trimmed by 1 base and the J gene end by 4 bases; junction bases not matched to a gene: 4. CDR3 in DNA: TGTGCCACCAGCAGAGGGGCAGGGGGGTATAATTCACCCCTCCACTTT. Its translation: CATSRGAGGYNSPLHF. Full variable domain (remainder filled in from reference TRBV15 and TRBJ1-6): DAMVIQNPRYQVTQFGKPVTLSCSQTLNHNVMYWYQQKSSQAPKLLFHYYDKDFNNEADTPDNFQSRRPNTSFCFLDIRSPGLGDTAMYLCATSRGAGGYNSPLHFGNGTRLTVT.

The rearrangement uses TRBV29-1 and TRBJ2-3; 10 bases are shared with TRBD2. Germline lookup yields CDR1 SQVTM and CDR2 ANQGSEA. Germline trimming cut 4 bases from V and 6 bases from J; bases unmatched to any gene: 7. This CDR3 is 14 amino acids long. CDR3 sequence reads: CSVVPGLASDTQYF. The CDR3 DNA follows: TGCAGCGTTGTCCCGGGACTAGCGAGTGATACGCAGTATTTT.

The chain combines TRBV5-6 with TRBJ2-4; perhaps TRBD2 as D (6 bases). The CDR3 runs to 14 residues. Germline V gene lookup returns CDR1 SGHDT and CDR2 YYEEEE. V was clipped by 1 base and J by 4 bases, with 9 bases between them. The CDR3 coding sequence is TGTGCCAGCAGCTTGTGGGGACTTAAAAACATTCAGTACTTC. Its translation is CASSLWGLKNIQYF.

The J gene is TRBJ2-5, the V gene TRBV7-9; no clear D. The CDR3 has 11 residues. Trimming removed 4 bases from V and 5 bases from J, with 5 bases in between. The germline V gene has CDR1 SEHNR and CDR2 FQNEAQ (reference sequence). CDR3 sequence: CASSSGETQYF. The CDR3 DNA is TGTGCCAGCAGCTCCGGGGAGACCCAGTACTTC.

V is TRBV5-1 and J is TRBJ2-5; tentatively, D is TRBD1 (6 bases). The V end lost 1 base, the J end lost 3 bases, and 10 bases lay between the germline ends. CDR1 and CDR2 from the germline V gene are SGHRS and YFSETQ. CDR3 length: 14 amino acids. This chain's CDR3 is CASSLMQGKETQYF. DNA of the CDR3: TGCGCCAGCAGCTTGATGCAGGGGAAAGAGACCCAGTACTTC.

This clone was counted a few times. The V and J genes are TRBV2 and TRBJ2-1; D might be TRBD2 (5 bases). The CDR3 is 15 residues long. Trimming pared 5 bases from V and 3 bases from J, leaving 14 bases between. Germline V lookup: CDR1 SNHLY, CDR2 FYNNEI. CDR3 coding DNA: TGTGCCAGCAGTAGCCAGGACTGGATCTACAATGAGCAGTTCTTC. It yields the protein CASSSQDWIYNEQFF.

The chain employs TRBV29-1 and TRBJ1-2; D not certain. The germline gives CDR1 SQVTM, CDR2 ANQGSEA. V gave up 1 base and J gave up 4 bases, with 16 bases separating them. This CDR3 contains 15 residues. This CDR3 is CSVEGGSLYSYGYTF. In DNA form, the CDR3 reads TGCAGCGTTGAAGGCGGCAGCTTATATTCCTATGGCTACACCTTC. Combining the CDR3 with reference TRBV29-1 and TRBJ1-2 gives the whole variable domain SAVISQKPSRDICQRGTSLTIQCQVDSQVTMMFWYRQQPGQSLTLIATANQGSEATYESGFVIDKFPISRPNLTFSTLTVSNMSPEDSSIYLCSVEGGSLYSYGYTFGSGTRLTVV.

The chain recombines TRBV6-6 with TRBJ1-5, with TRBD1 identical over 9 bases. With V trimmed by 6 bases and J by 1 base, 7 bases remained unmatched. CDR3 length: 16 residues. Germline V gene sequence: CDR1 MNHNY, CDR2 SVGAGI (reference sequence). The CDR3 region is CASRDTGGLSNQPQHF. The DNA for the CDR3 is TGTGCCAGCAGAGACACAGGGGGCTTGAGCAATCAGCCCCAGCATTTT.

V is TRBV5-1 and J is TRBJ2-3; either TRBD1 or TRBD2 may fit D (5 bases each). V was clipped by 0 bases and J by 5 bases, with 7 bases between them. The CDR3 length is 13 residues. Per the germline V gene, CDR1 is SGHRS and CDR2 is YFSETQ. This CDR3 reads CASSLGDGDTQYF. The CDR3 DNA reads as TGCGCCAGCAGCTTGGGGGACGGAGATACGCAGTATTTT.

The chain recombines TRBV20-1 with TRBJ2-7, with 7 bases matching TRBD1. CDR3 size: 11 residues. The V gene's germline CDR1 is DFQATT and CDR2 SNEGSKA (reference sequence). DNA of the CDR3: TGCAGCCGCGACAGGGTGGCCGAGCAGTACTTC. This gives the protein CSRDRVAEQYF.

This clone was counted between two and nine times. The rearrangement uses TRBV7-2 and TRBJ2-7, with D unclear. The V and J ends lost 9 bases and 0 bases respectively, with 15 bases between them. The V gene's germline CDR1 is SGHTA and CDR2 FQGNSA. This CDR3 is built from 14 residues. In DNA, the CDR3 is TGTGCCAGTTGCACCTCCTTGAACTCCTACGAGCAGTACTTC. Translating it yields CASCTSLNSYEQYF.

The chain recombines TRBV30 with TRBJ2-1, with D perhaps matching TRBD2 (6 bases). The CDR3 covers 14 residues. Looked up from germline, CDR1 is GTSNPN and CDR2 is SVGIG (reference sequence). Trimming shortened V by 4 bases and J by 2 bases, and 12 bases separated the two germline ends. The CDR3 bases are TGTGCCTGGATCGGGCGGGGACCCTACAATGAGCAGTTCTTC. Translating it yields CAWIGRGPYNEQFF.

This chain joins TRBV5-6 and TRBJ2-7, with D perhaps TRBD1 (5 bases). Between the trimmed V and J ends, which lost 6 bases and 1 base, there was a span of 17 bases. The CDR3 is made up of 15 amino acids. CDR1 and CDR2 (germline): SGHDT, YYEEEE. CDR3 sequence reads: CASINLGRSSYEQYF. The CDR3 nucleotides read TGTGCCAGCATCAACCTGGGGCGCAGTTCCTACGAGCAGTACTTC.

V gene TRBV4-3 combines with J gene TRBJ2-7; D perhaps matches TRBD2 (6 bases). V was pared by 0 bases and J by 6 bases, with 21 bases between. CDR1 is LGHNA and CDR2 is YSLEER in the germline V gene. This CDR3 contains 17 residues. The chain's CDR3 is CASSQDGALRGSGEQYF. The CDR3 DNA follows: TGCGCCAGCAGCCAAGATGGTGCCCTCCGGGGTAGCGGCGAGCAGTACTTC.

This clone came up a few times. The chain uses TRBV18 and TRBJ1-6; TRBD1 might be the D (5 bases). Deletions cut 3 bases from V and 9 bases from J, with 18 bases between. The CDR3 contains 16 residues. Germline lookup yields CDR1 KGHSH and CDR2 LQKENI. This chain's CDR3 is CASSPSTGGDTSPLHF. The DNA of the CDR3 is TGTGCCAGCTCACCGTCTACAGGCGGGGATACTTCACCCCTCCACTTT.

This clone was counted between two and nine times. The rearrangement joins TRBV7-9 to TRBJ2-1; weak D call: TRBD2 (6 bases). There are 13 residues in the CDR3. V was shortened by 4 bases and J by 4 bases, with 8 bases between the two germline ends. CDR1 SEHNR and CDR2 FQNEAQ come from the germline V gene (reference sequence). The CDR3 DNA sequence: TGTGCCAGCAGCTGGGGGGATTACAATGAGCAGTTCTTC. This gives the protein CASSWGDYNEQFF.

V gene TRBV7-8 combines with J gene TRBJ2-3; TRBD2 aligns across 7 bases. Trimming at V came to 5 bases and at J to 0 bases, leaving 11 bases not matched to a gene. Germline V gene sequence: CDR1 SGHVS, CDR2 FQNEAQ. The CDR3 has 17 residues. The DNA of the CDR3 is TGTGCCAGCAGCCGAAAAGCTTGGACTAGTAGCACAGATACGCAGTATTTT. Translation gives CASSRKAWTSSTDTQYF. Supplemented by reference TRBV7-8 and TRBJ2-3, the full variable domain reads GAGVSQSPRYKVAKRGQDVALRCDPISGHVSLFWYQQALGQGPEFLTYFQNEAQLDKSGLPSDRFFAERPEGSVSTLKIQRTQQEDSAVYLCASSRKAWTSSTDTQYFGPGTRLTVL.

V is TRBV7-2 and J is TRBJ1-1, with TRBD1 matching over 9 bases. This CDR3 spans 13 amino acids. V was pared by 6 bases and J by 7 bases, with 6 bases of the junction left unmatched. Germline lookup yields CDR1 SGHTA and CDR2 FQGNSA. This chain's CDR3 is CASRHTGGGEAFF. CDR3 nucleotide sequence: TGTGCCAGCAGACACACAGGGGGCGGTGAAGCTTTCTTT.

The J gene is TRBJ2-1, the V gene TRBV5-1; the match to TRBD2 covers 8 bases. The trim removed 0 bases at V and 5 bases at J, leaving 7 bases unmatched. The CDR3 totals 16 residues. Germline CDR1 SGHRS, CDR2 YFSETQ. Here the CDR3 DNA reads TGCGCCAGCAGCTTGGAGGCCGGGACTAGGAACAATGAGCAGTTCTTC. Amino acid sequence: CASSLEAGTRNNEQFF.

V and J are TRBV6-1 and TRBJ2-6, with 7 nucleotides matching TRBD2. V trimming: 6 bases; J trimming: 1 base; junction bases outside the gene matches: 3. The CDR3 has 15 residues. Germline CDR1 and CDR2: MNHNS and SASEGT. The CDR3 spells CASRDGGSGANVLTF. The DNA of the CDR3 is TGTGCCAGCAGGGACGGGGGGTCTGGGGCCAACGTCCTGACTTTC.

This chain links TRBV9 with TRBJ2-7, with TRBD1 identical over 9 bases. V was pared by 2 bases and J by 1 base, with 4 bases of the junction left unmatched. The CDR3 covers 15 residues. Per germline, CDR1 SGDLS and CDR2 YYNGEE. The CDR3 nucleotides are TGTGCCAGCAGCGTGGGGGACAGGGTGTCCTACGAGCAGTACTTC. It encodes CASSVGDRVSYEQYF.

The V gene is TRBV29-1, the J gene TRBJ2-5, with 10 bases fitting TRBD1. Germline CDR1 reads SQVTM; CDR2 reads ANQGSEA. V lost 6 bases to trimming and J lost 4 bases; unmatched junction nucleotides: 5. The CDR3 is 13 residues long. CDR3 loop: CSVATGGTETQYF. Written as DNA, the CDR3 is TGCAGCGTAGCGACAGGGGGCACAGAGACCCAGTACTTC.

This clone was observed a few times. The chain combines TRBV5-1 with TRBJ2-2; 8 bases agree with TRBD2. The trim removed 0 bases at V and 1 base at J, leaving 11 bases unmatched. The germline gives CDR1 SGHRS, CDR2 YFSETQ. This CDR3 contains 19 residues. The CDR3 bases are TGCGCCAGCAGCTTGGTGACGGCGGGGGGCCTCTTGAACACCGGGGAGCTGTTTTTT. Protein sequence: CASSLVTAGGLLNTGELFF.

V gene TRBV27 combines with J gene TRBJ1-1; TRBD1 might be the D (5 bases). CDR1 and CDR2 (germline): MNHEY, SMNVEV (reference sequence). The CDR3 covers 14 residues. Trimming left V 3 bases short and J 0 bases short, with 8 bases between. Here the CDR3 DNA reads TGTGCCAGCAGTTTGAGACAGATGAACACTGAAGCTTTCTTT. Protein sequence: CASSLRQMNTEAFF.

Here the CDR3 DNA reads TGTGCCAGCAGCCCCAGGCAGGGGGGCAGGAATGAGCAGTTCTTC. Its translation is CASSPRQGGRNEQFF. The rearrangement links TRBV5-4 to TRBJ2-1, with D possibly matching TRBD1 (7 bases). The CDR3 loop spans 15 amino acids. Germline V gives CDR1 SGHNT, CDR2 YYREEE (reference sequence). V was cut by 4 bases and J by 7 bases, with 18 bases left in between.

The chain links TRBV30 to TRBJ2-1; 8 nucleotides match TRBD2. This CDR3 comprises 12 residues. In germline, CDR1 is GTSNPN, CDR2 SVGIG (reference sequence). V lost 5 bases, J lost 10 bases, and 7 bases stayed unmatched. The CDR3, as DNA: TGTGCCTGGGCGGCGGGGGGCGTCGAGCAGTTCTTC. It is translated as CAWAAGGVEQFF.

The V gene is TRBV6-6, the J gene TRBJ2-3; 12 positions agree with TRBD2. The ends lost 6 bases at V and 4 bases at J; junction bases unmatched: 8. The CDR3 extends over 16 amino acids. CDR1 and CDR2 (germline): MNHNY, SVGAGI (reference sequence). CDR3 nucleotide sequence: TGTGCCAGCAGGTCTCTAGCGGGAGGGCGCCCAGATACGCAGTATTTT. This encodes CASRSLAGGRPDTQYF.

This clone has just a few counts. The chain carries TRBV5-4 and TRBJ2-2; D may be TRBD2 (5 bases). V lost 1 base and J 1 base, leaving 5 bases between the germline ends. The germline gives CDR1 SGHNT, CDR2 YYREEE (reference sequence). CDR3 size: 14 residues. In DNA, the CDR3 is TGTGCCAGCAGCTTGCGGGGGAACACCGGGGAGCTGTTTTTT. Its protein product is CASSLRGNTGELFF.

J is TRBJ2-7 and V is TRBV23-1; 8 bases align to TRBD1. TRBV23-1 is annotated as an ORF whose role is uncertain. V was pared by 8 bases and J by 6 bases, with 18 bases of the junction left unmatched. The CDR3 is 16 residues long. Written as DNA, the CDR3 is TGCGCCAGCCGCTTGGCCAGGGGGCGTAGGAGGCCCGAGCAGTACTTC. Translated: CASRLARGRRRPEQYF.

This chain links TRBV7-9 with TRBJ1-2; a possible D gene is TRBD1 (5 bases). Germline lookup yields CDR1 SEHNR and CDR2 FQNEAQ (reference sequence). V was pared by 5 bases and J by 6 bases, with 16 bases between. CDR3 length equals 14 residues. The DNA for the CDR3 is TGTGCCAGCAGCCCGAGCTTGACAGTGCATGGCTACACCTTC. Protein product: CASSPSLTVHGYTF.

The rearrangement uses TRBV5-1 and TRBJ2-7, with D possibly being TRBD2 (6 bases). Trimming left V 3 bases short and J 5 bases short, with 15 bases between. Germline V gives CDR1 SGHRS, CDR2 YFSETQ. The CDR3 runs to 14 residues. The CDR3: CASSSETGRDEQYF. The CDR3 DNA reads TGCGCCAGCAGCTCGGAAACCGGGAGAGACGAGCAGTACTTC.